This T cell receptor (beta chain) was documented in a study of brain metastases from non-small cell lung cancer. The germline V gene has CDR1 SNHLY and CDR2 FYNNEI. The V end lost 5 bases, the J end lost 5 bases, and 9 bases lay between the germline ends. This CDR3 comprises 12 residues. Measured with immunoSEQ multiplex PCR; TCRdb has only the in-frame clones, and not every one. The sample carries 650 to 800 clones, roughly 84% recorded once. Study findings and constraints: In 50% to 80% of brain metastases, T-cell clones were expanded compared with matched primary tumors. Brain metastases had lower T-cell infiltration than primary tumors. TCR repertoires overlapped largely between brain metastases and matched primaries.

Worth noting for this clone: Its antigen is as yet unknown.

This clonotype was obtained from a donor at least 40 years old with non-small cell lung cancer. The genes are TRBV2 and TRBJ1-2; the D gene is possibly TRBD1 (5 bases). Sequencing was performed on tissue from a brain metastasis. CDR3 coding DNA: TGTGCCAGCAGTCCAGGGTTTTATGGCTACACCTTC. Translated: CASSPGFYGYTF. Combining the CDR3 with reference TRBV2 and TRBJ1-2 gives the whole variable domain EPEVTQTPSHQVTQMGQEVILRCVPISNHLYFYWYRQILGQKVEFLVSFYNNEISEKSEIFDDQFSVERPDGSNFTLKIRSTKLEDSAMYFCASSPGFYGYTFGSGTRLTVV.